The 2 T cell receptor beta chains in this list originate from one sample, sequenced in a study of OX40 agonist ivuxolimab in advanced cancers. Assay used: immunoSEQ multiplex PCR; TCRdb lists only in-frame clones, some missing. The table has around 62,000 clones, roughly 80% seen once; the top ten hold around 1.5%. This specimen consisted of CD4+ or CD8+ T cells sorted from blood, obtained in a trial of the OX40 agonist ivuxolimab. The receptor set was obtained from an adult with an advanced solid tumor such as melanoma, head and neck, liver or kidney cancer.

This clone showed up just a few times. This chain uses TRBV10-1 with TRBJ1-1; possibly TRBD1 for D (5 bases). Germline V gene data show CDR1 as WNHNN and CDR2 as SYGVQD (reference sequence). CDR3 length: 13 amino acids. Deletions cut 6 bases from V and 1 base from J, with 9 bases between. The DNA for the CDR3 is TGCGCCAGCAGCACAGGCGAGAACACTGAAGCTTTCTTT. Protein product: CASSTGENTEAFF.

V is TRBV30 and J is TRBJ1-2, with D possibly being TRBD1 (5 bases). Germline V gene sequence: CDR1 GTSNPN, CDR2 SVGIG (reference sequence). The CDR3 totals 13 residues. Between the trimmed V and J ends, which lost 1 base and 3 bases, there was a span of 9 bases. The CDR3 nucleotides are TGTGCCTGGAGTGCGGGGGGAGACTATGGCTACACCTTC. As protein: CAWSAGGDYGYTF.